This T cell receptor beta chain was observed in a study of cytomegalovirus exposure and HLA in healthy donors. Germline loops: CDR1 SGHNT, CDR2 YENEEA. The CDR3 is made up of 17 amino acids. The J segment lost 0 bases and the V segment lost 0 bases, leaving 5 bases of the junction unmatched. Study results and caveats: As was reported, the classifier diagnosed cytomegalovirus status with high specificity and sensitivity. Researchers counted roughly 160 TCR beta chains as cytomegalovirus-associated.

A 120-subject validation cohort, separate from the approximately 720-subject first cohort, supplied the donors. Comment on this clone: Its antigen remains unknown.

Sequencing used immunoSEQ multiplex PCR; TCRdb keeps in-frame clones, though not all of them. The sample carries about 360,000 clones, roughly 90% recorded once. J is TRBJ2-7 and V is TRBV11-3, with 10 nucleotides matching TRBD2. The sequenced sample was PBMCs. The TCR comes from a woman younger than 30 in good health and CMV-seronegative. For the CDR3, the DNA is TGTGCCAGCAGCTTAGACCCACTAGCGGGGAGCTCCTACGAGCAGTACTTC. Its protein is CASSLDPLAGSSYEQYF.